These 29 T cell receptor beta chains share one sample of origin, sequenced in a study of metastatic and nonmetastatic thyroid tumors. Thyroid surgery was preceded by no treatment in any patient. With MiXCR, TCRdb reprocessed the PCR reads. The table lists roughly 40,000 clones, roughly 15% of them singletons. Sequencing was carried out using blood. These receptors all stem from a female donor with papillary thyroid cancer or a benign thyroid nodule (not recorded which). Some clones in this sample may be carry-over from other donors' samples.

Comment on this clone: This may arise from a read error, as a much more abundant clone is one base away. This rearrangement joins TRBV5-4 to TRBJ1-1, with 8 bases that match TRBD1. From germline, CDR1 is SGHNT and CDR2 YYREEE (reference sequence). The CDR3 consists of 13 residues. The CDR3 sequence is CVSQGAINTEAFF. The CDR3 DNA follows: TGTGTCAGCCAGGGGGCGATTAACACTGAAGCTTTCTTT. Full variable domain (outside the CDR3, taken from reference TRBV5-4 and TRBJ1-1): ETGVTQSPTHLIKTRGQQVTLRCSSQSGHNTVSWYQQALGQGPQFIFQYYREEENGRGNFPPRFSGLQFPNYSSELNVNALELDDSALYLCVSQGAINTEAFFGQGTRLTVV.

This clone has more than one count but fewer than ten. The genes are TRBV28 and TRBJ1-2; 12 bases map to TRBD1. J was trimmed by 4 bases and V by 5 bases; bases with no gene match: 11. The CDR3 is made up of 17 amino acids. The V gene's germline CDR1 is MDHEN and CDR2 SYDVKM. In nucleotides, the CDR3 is TGTGCCAGCAGTACACCGGGACAGGGGGCCCAAATCTATGGCTACACCTTC. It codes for CASSTPGQGAQIYGYTF.

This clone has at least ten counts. This CDR3 reads CASSQGHVNTEAFF. The CDR3 DNA follows: TGTGCCAGCAGCCAGGGACATGTGAACACTGAAGCTTTCTTT. The gene calls are TRBV7-3 and TRBJ1-1; D may be TRBD1 (6 bases). This CDR3 is 14 amino acids long. Trimming removed 5 bases at V and 0 bases at J, with 10 bases between. Germline V CDR1 and CDR2: SGHTA, FQGTGA.

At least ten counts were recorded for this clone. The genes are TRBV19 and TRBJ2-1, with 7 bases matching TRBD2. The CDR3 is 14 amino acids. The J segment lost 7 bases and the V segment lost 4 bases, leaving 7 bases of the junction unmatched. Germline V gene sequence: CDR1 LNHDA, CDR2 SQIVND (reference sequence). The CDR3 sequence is CASSSAGVPNEQFF. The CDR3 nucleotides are TGTGCCAGTAGTAGCGCGGGAGTTCCGAATGAGCAGTTCTTC.

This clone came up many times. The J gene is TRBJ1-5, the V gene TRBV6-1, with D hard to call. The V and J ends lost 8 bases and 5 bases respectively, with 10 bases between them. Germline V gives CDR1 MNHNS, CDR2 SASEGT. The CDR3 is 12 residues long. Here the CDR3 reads CASGRTDQPQHF. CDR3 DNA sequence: TGTGCCAGCGGTCGAACGGATCAGCCCCAGCATTTT.

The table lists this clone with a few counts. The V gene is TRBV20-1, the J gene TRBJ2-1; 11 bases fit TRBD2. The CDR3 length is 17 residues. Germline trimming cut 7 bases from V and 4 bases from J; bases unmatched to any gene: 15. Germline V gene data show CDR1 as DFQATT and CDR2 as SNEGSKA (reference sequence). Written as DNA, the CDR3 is TGCAGTGAGGAGACTAGCGGGAACCCCCCCCTATACAATGAGCAGTTCTTC. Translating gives CSEETSGNPPLYNEQFF.

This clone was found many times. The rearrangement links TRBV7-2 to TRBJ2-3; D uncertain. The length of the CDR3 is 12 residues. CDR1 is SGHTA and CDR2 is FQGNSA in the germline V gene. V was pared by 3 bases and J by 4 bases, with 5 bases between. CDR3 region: CASSLKADTQYF. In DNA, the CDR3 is TGTGCCAGCAGCTTGAAGGCAGATACGCAGTATTTT.

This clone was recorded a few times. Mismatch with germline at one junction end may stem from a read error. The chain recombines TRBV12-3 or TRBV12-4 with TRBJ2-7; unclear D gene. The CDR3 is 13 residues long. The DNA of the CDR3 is TGTGCCAGCAGTTTAGGCACACCTACGGAGCAGTACTTT. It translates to CASSLGTPTEQYF.

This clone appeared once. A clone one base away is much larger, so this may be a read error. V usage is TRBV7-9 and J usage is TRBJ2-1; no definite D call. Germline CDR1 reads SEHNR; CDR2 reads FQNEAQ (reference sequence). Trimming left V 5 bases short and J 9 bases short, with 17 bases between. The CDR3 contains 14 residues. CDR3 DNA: TGTGCCAGCAGCCCGAGAGCACAGACTGTTGAGCAGTTCTTC. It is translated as CASSPRAQTVEQFF.

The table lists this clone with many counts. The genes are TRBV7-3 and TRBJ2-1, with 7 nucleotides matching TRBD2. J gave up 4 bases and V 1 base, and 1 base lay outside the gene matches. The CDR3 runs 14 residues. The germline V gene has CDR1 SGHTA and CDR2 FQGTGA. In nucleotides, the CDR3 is TGTGCCAGCAGCTTAAACGGGGGGTACAATGAGCAGTTCTTC. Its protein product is CASSLNGGYNEQFF.

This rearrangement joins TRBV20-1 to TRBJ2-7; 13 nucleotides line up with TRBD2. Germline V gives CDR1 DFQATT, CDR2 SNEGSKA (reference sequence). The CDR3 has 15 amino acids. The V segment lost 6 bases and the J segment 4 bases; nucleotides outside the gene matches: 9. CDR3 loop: CSADGTSGKNYEQYF. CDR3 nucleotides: TGCAGTGCAGATGGGACTAGCGGGAAGAATTACGAGCAGTACTTC.

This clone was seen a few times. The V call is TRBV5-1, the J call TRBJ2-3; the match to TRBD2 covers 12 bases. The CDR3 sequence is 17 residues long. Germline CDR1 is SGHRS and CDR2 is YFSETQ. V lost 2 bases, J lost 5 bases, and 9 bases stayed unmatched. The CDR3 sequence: CASSLATSGRYIDTQYF. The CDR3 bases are TGCGCCAGCAGCTTAGCGACTAGCGGGAGATATATAGATACGCAGTATTTT.

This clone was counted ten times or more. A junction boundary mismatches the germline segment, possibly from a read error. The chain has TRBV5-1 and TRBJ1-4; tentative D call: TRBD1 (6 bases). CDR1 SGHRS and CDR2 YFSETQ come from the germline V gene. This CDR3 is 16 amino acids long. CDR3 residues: CASSLKQGATNEELFF. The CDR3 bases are TGCGCCAGCAGCTTGAAACAGGGCGCAACTAATGAAGAACTGTTTTTT.

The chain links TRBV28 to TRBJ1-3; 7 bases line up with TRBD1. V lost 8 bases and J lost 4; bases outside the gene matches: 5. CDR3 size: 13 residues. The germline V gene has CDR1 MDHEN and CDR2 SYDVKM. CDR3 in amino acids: CASQTGLGNTIYF. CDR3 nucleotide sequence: TGTGCCAGCCAGACAGGGTTAGGAAACACCATATATTTT.

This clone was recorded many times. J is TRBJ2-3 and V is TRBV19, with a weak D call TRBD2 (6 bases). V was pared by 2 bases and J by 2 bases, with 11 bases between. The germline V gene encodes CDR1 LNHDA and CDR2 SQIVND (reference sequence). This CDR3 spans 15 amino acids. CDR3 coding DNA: TGTGCCAGTAGTATAACGGGAGCTTCCACAGATACGCAGTATTTT. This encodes CASSITGASTDTQYF.

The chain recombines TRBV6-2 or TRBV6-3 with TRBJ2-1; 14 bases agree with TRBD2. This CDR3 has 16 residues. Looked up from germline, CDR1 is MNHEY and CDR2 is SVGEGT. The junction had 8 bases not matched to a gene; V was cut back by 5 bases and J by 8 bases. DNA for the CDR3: TGTGCCAGCAGTCCTCCCGGGACTAGCGGGGGAGATGAGCAGTTCTTC. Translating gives CASSPPGTSGGDEQFF.

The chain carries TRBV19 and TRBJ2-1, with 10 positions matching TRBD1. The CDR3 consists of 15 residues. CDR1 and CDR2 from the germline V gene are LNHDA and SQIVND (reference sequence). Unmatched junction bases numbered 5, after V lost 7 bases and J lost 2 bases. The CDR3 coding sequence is TGTGCCAGTACCTGGGGACAGGGGACCTACAATGAGCAGTTCTTC. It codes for CASTWGQGTYNEQFF.

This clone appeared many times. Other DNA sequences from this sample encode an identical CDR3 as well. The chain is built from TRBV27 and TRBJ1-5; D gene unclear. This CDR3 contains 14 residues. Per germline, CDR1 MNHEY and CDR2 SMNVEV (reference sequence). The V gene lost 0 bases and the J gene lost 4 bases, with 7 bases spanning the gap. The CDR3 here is CASSLSSFNQPQHF. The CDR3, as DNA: TGTGCCAGCAGTTTATCGAGCTTTAATCAGCCCCAGCATTTT.

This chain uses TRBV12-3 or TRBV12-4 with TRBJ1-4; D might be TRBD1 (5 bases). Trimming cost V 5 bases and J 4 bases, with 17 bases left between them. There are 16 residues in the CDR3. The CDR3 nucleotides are TGTGCCAGCAGTAGGCAGGGAGGGGCAAATAATGAAAAACTGTTTTTT. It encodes CASSRQGGANNEKLFF.

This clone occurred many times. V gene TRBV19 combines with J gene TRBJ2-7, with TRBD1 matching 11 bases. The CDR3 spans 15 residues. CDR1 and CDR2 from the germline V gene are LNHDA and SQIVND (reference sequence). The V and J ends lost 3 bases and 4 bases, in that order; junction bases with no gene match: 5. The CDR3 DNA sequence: TGTGCCAGTAGTATTGGGACAGGGGGTTTTTACGAGCAGTACTTC. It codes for CASSIGTGGFYEQYF.

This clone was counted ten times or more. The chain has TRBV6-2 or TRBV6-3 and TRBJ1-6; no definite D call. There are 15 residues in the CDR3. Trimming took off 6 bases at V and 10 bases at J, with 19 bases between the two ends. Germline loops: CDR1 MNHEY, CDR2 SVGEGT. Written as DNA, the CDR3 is TGTGCCAGCAGGGGATCTATGAACTTCGTCTCACCCCTCCACTTT. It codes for CASRGSMNFVSPLHF.

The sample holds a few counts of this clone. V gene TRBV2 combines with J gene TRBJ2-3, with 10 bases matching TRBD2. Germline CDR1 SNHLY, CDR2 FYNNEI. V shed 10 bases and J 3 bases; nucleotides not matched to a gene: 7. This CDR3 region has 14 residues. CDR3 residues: CATKREGETDTQYF. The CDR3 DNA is TGTGCCACCAAGCGGGAGGGGGAAACAGATACGCAGTATTTT.

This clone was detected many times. CDR3 DNA: TGTGCCAGCAGCAATAGAGGGGTTGACTATGGCTACACCTTC. Protein product: CASSNRGVDYGYTF. This chain links TRBV7-9 with TRBJ1-2, with D perhaps matching TRBD1 (5 bases). Germline V CDR1 and CDR2: SEHNR, FQNEAQ (reference sequence). Trimming stripped 5 bases from V and 3 bases from J, with 13 bases between. This CDR3 comprises 14 residues. Variable domain in full (rest from reference TRBV7-9 and TRBJ1-2): DTGVSQNPRHKITKRGQNVTFRCDPISEHNRLYWYRQTLGQGPEFLTYFQNEAQLEKSRLLSDRFSAERPKGSFSTLEIQRTEQGDSAMYLCASSNRGVDYGYTFGSGTRLTVV.

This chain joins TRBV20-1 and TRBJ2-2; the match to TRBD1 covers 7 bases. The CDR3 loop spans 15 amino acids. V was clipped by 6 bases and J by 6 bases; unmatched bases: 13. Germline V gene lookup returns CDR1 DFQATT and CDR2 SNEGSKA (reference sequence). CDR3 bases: TGCAGTGCCAATCCACAAGACAGGGCGGCCGGGGAGCTGTTTTTT. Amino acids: CSANPQDRAAGELFF.

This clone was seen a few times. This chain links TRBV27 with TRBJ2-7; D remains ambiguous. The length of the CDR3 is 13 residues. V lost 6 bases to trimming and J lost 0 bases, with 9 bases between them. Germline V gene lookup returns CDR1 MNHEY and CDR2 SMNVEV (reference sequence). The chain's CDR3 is CASRRYISYEQYF. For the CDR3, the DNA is TGTGCCAGCAGGCGGTACATCTCCTACGAGCAGTACTTC.

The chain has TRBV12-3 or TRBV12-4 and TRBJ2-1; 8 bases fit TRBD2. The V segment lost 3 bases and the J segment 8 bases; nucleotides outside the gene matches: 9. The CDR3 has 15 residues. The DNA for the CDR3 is TGTGCCAGCAGTTTTGGTAGCGGGGTCGGCCATGAGCAGTTCTTC. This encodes CASSFGSGVGHEQFF.

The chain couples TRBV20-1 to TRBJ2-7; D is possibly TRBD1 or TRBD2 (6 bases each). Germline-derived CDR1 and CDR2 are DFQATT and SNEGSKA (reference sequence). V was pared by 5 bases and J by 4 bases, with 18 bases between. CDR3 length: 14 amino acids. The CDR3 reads CSAQRGVGRYEQYF. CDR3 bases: TGCAGTGCTCAGAGGGGGGTCGGTAGATACGAGCAGTACTTC.

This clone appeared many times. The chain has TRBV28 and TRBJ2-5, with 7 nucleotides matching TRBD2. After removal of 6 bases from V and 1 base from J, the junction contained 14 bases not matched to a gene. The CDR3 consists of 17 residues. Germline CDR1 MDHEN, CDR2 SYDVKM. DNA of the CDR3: TGTGCCAGCAGGGGAGGGTCTGCGGGGCCCCTCCAAGAGACCCAGTACTTC. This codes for CASRGGSAGPLQETQYF.

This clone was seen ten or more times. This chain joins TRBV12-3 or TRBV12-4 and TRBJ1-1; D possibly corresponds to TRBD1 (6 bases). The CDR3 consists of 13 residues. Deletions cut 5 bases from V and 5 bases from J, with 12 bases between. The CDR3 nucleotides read TGTGCCAGCAGTACCCGCAGGGGAACTGAAGCTTTCTTT. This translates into CASSTRRGTEAFF.